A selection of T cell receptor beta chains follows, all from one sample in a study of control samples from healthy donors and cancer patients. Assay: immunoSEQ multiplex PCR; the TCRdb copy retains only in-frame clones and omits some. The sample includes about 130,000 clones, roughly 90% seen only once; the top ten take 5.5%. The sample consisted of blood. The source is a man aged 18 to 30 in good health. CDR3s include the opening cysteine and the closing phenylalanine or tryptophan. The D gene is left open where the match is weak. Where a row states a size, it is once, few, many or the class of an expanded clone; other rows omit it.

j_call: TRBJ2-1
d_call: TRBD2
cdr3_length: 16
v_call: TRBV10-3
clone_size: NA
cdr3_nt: TGTGCCATCAGCAGCCGGGAGGGGGGGTCCTACAATGAGCAGTTCTTC
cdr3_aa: CAISSREGGSYNEQFF

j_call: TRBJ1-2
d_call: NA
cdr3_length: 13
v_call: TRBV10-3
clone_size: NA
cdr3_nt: TGTGCCATCAGCGGGCGGGGGGACTATGGCTACACCTTC
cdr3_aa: CAISGRGDYGYTF

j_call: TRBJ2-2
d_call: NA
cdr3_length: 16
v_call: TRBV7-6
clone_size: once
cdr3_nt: TGTGCCAGCAACGGGATTAAGGGGCCTTACACCGGGGAGCTGTTTTTT
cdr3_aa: CASNGIKGPYTGELFF

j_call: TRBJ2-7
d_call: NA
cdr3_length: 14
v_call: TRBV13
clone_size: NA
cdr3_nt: TGTGCCAGCAGCTTAGTACCTTTAAATGGCGAGCAGTACTTC
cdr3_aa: CASSLVPLNGEQYF

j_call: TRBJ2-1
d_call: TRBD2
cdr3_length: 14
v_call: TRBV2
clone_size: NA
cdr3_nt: TGTGCCAGCAGTCCCGGGACTAGCGTTAATGAGCAGTTCTTC
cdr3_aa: CASSPGTSVNEQFF

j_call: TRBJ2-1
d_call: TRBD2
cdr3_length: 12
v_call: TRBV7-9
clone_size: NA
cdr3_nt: TGTGCCAGCAGCATAGCGGGTCGTGAGCAGTTCTTC
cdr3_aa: CASSIAGREQFF

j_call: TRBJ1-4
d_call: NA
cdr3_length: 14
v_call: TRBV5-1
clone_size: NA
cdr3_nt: TGCGCCAGCAGCTTGTCAGGTTGGGGTGAAAAACTGTTTTTT
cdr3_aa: CASSLSGWGEKLFF

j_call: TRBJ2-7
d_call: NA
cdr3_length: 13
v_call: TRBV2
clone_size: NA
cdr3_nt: TGTGCCAGCAGTGTCGGGGGAACCTACGAGCAGTACTTC
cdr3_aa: CASSVGGTYEQYF

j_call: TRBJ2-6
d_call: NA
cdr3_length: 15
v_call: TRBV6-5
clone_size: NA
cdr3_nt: TGTGCCAGCACCGGACGATACTCTGGGGCCAACGTCCTGACTTTC
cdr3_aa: CASTGRYSGANVLTF

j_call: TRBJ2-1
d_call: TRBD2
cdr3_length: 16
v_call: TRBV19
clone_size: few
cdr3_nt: TGTGCCAGTAGTAGCGGGGGGTTTATCTCCTACAATGAGCAGTTCTTC
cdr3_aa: CASSSGGFISYNEQFF

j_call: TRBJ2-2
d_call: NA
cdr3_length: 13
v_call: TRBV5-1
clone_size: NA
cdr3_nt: TGCGCCAGCAGTGGCTCGAACACCGGGGAGCTGTTTTTT
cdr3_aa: CASSGSNTGELFF

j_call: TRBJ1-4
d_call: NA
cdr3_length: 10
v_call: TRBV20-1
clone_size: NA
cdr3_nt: TGCAGTGCTAGACCAGAAAAACTGTTTTTT
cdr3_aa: CSARPEKLFF

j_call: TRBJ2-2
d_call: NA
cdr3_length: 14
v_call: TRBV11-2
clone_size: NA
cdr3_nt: TGTGCCAGCAGCGCGGACTCTTACACCGGGGAGCTGTTTTTT
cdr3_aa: CASSADSYTGELFF

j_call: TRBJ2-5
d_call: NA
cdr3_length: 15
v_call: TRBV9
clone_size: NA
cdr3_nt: TGTGCCAGCAGCGTAGCGGGGGTGAGCCAAGAGACCCAGTACTTC
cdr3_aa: CASSVAGVSQETQYF

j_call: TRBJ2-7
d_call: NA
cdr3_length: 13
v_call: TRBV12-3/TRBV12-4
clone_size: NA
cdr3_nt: TGTGCCAGCAGCATAGACAGGCCCTGGGAGCAGTACTTC
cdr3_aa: CASSIDRPWEQYF

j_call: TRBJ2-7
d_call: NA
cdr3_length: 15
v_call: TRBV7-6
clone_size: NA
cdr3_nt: TGTGCCAGCAGCTTAGCTGCCGGGGCGAGCTACGAGCAGTACTTC
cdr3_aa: CASSLAAGASYEQYF

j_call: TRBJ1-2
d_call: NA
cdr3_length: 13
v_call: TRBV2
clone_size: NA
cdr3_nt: TGTGCCAGCAGTGAAGCGGGTTCTGCGGGCTACACCTTC
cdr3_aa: CASSEAGSAGYTF

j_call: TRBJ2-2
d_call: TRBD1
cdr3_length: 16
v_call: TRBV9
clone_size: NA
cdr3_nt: TGTGCCAGCAGCGTAGAGGGACAGGGGAACACCGGGGAGCTGTTTTTT
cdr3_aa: CASSVEGQGNTGELFF